The TCR beta chain under discussion was sequenced for a study of cytomegalovirus exposure and HLA in healthy donors. Study-wide points: In vitro testing confirmed a few CMV-associated chains as specific for CMV antigens. Productive rates of about 87% or about 30% were seen for most TCR beta V segments in an earlier analysis.

It was with 60 Vbeta and 13 Jbeta primers that the PCR ran. Repertoires were generated with immunoSEQ multiplex PCR, while TCRdb's copy carries only in-frame clones and drops some. The table has approximately 110,000 clones, over 15% seen once; the top ten hold 1.9%. V was trimmed by 6 bases and J by 5 bases, leaving 10 bases between them. The V gene's germline CDR1 is MGHDK and CDR2 SYGVNS. The CDR3 sequence is 12 residues long. This clone was detected a few times. Its antigen is undetermined. The chain has TRBV25-1 and TRBJ1-1, with a possible D match to TRBD1 (5 bases). Sequenced: PBMCs. This clonotype was sampled from a woman younger than 35 in good health and CMV-seronegative. CDR3 residues: CASRGLGTEAFF. The CDR3 coding sequence is TGTGCCAGCAGGGGGCTAGGGACTGAAGCTTTCTTT.